This TCR beta chain comes out of a study of regulatory T cells in long-lasting Graves disease. Study-wide results and caveats: There were preferences for TRBV28, TRBJ1-2 and TRBJ2-5 in persistent disease. Less diverse TCR repertoires were seen in persistent Graves' patients than in newly diagnosed ones.

This clonotype was observed many times. Antigen specificity is unknown. The time point is: persistent/refractory GD, antithyroid drugs over 5 years with positive TRAb. RNA isolated from PBMCs was used to make the TCR library. An endocrinology department in Xi'an, China, recruited the patients. The length of the CDR3 is 16 residues. CDR1 is MNHEY, CDR2 SVGAGI, per germline. The V and J ends lost 0 bases and 0 bases, in that order; junction bases with no gene match: 5. Building the TCR beta libraries relied on iRepertoire HTBI primers, and CDR3 regions underwent Arm-PCR. TCRdb re-derived calls from the multiplex PCR reads in MiXCR, one entry per CDR3 protein. The sample gives roughly 400,000 distinct CDR3 sequences, about 20% of which show up once; around 21% is in the top ten.

The chain recombines TRBV6-5 with TRBJ2-7, with TRBD2 matching over 7 bases. The TCR was taken from a female donor with Graves disease. The sequencing used peripheral blood mononuclear cells (PBMCs), collected when the disease was refractory, from a patient treated with antithyroid drugs. CDR3 loop: CASSYSRLAGSYEQYF. As DNA, the CDR3 is TGTGCCAGCAGTTACTCAAGACTAGCCGGCTCCTACGAGCAGTACTTC.